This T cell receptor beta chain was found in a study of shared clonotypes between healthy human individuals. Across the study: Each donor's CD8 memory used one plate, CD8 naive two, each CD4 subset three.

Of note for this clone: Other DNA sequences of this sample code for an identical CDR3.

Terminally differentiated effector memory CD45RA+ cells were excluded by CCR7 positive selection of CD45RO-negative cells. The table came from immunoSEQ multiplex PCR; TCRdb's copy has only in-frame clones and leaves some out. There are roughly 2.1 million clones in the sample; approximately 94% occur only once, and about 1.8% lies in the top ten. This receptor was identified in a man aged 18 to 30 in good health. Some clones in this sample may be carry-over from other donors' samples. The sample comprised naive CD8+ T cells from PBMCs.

The CDR3: CASSLQGNQPQHF. CDR3 nucleotide sequence: TGTGCCAGCAGCTTACAGGGAAATCAGCCCCAGCATTTT. The chain employs TRBV7-9 and TRBJ1-5, with a possible D match to TRBD1 (5 bases). The CDR3 contains 13 residues. The V gene's germline CDR1 is SEHNR and CDR2 FQNEAQ (reference sequence). The V gene lost 2 bases and the J gene lost 4 bases, with 6 bases spanning the gap.